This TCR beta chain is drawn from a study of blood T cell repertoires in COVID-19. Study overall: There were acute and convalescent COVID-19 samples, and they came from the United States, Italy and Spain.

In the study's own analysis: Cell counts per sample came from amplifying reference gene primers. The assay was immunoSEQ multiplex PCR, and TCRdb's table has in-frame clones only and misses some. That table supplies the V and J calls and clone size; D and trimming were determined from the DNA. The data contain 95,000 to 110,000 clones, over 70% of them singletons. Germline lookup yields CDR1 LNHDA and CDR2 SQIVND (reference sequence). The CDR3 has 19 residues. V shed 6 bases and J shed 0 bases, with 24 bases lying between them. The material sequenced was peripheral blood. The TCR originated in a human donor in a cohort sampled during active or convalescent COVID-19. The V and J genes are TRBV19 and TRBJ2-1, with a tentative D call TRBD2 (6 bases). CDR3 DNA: TGTGCCAGTAGAGTGAGCGGAGGGAAAATCGCCAGCTCCTACAATGAGCAGTTCTTC. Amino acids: CASRVSGGKIASSYNEQFF.